The sequence of this T cell receptor (beta chain) was determined in a study of Graves' ophthalmopathy and Graves' hyperthyroidism. Overall study context: No treatment had been given when peripheral blood was collected at initial diagnosis.

CDR3 regions of TCR beta were amplified from RNA transcripts. First-round RT-PCR employed HTBI primers, with a second-round multiplex PCR after it. TCRdb recomputed calls from the multiplex PCR reads with MiXCR, one row per CDR3 protein. The repertoire consists of under 800,000 distinct CDR3 sequences, with roughly 20% occurring once and the leading ten covering 7.1%. V dropped 1 base and J dropped 2 bases, with 17 bases sitting between them. The CDR3 sequence is 17 residues long. Stable hyperthyroidism referred to disease that showed no ophthalmopathy within 18 months of follow-up. The PBMCs used were ones drawn from about 9.2 ml of fresh peripheral blood. This clonotype occurred once.

The source material was peripheral blood. The chain has TRBV12-3 or TRBV12-4 and TRBJ2-5; tentatively, D is TRBD1 (5 bases). The clonotype comes from a woman under 30 with stable Graves' hyperthyroidism. Some clones in this sample may be carry-over from other donors' samples. DNA for the CDR3: TGTGCCAGCAGTTTAGGGTGGGCCGGACACAAGCAAGAGACCCAGTACTTC. As protein: CASSLGWAGHKQETQYF.